This T cell receptor (beta chain) is drawn from a study of blood T cell repertoires in COVID-19. At the level of the study: Spain, Italy and the United States supplied samples that represented acute and convalescent COVID-19. The cDNA or gDNA used as material had been derived from T cells, B-cell-depleted T cells, or PBMCs.

Original data processing: Counts of nucleated cells, estimated from reference gene primer amplification, were obtained. Libraries were prepared by immunoSEQ multiplex PCR; TCRdb keeps only in-frame clonotypes and omits some of them. V and J calls and clone size come straight from that table; D and trimming were deduced from the DNA. Here the sample spans approximately 190,000 clones, approximately 84% being singletons. The germline V gene encodes CDR1 MNHEY and CDR2 SVGAGI. There are 14 residues in the CDR3. Trimming removed 6 bases from V and 0 bases from J, with 9 bases in between. The material sequenced was peripheral blood. V is TRBV6-5 and J is TRBJ1-5; unclear D gene. The TCR originated in a woman aged 65 to 85 with active or convalescent COVID-19. CDR3 residues: CASREDHSNQPQHF. The CDR3 bases are TGTGCCAGCAGGGAGGACCATAGCAATCAGCCCCAGCATTTT.